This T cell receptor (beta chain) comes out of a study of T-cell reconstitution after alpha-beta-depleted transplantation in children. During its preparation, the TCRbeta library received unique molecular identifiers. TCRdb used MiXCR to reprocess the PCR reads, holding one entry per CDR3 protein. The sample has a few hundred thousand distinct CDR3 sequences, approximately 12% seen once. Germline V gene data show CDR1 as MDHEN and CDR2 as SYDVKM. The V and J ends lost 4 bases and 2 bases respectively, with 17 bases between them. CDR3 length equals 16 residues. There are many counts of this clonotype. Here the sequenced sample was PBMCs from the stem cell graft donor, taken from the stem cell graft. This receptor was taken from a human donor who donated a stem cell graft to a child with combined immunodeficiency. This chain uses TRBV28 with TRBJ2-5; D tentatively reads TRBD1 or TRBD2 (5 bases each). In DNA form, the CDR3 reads TGTGCCAGCAGTTGGGAGACAGCAACACCGCAAGAGACCCAGTACTTC. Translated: CASSWETATPQETQYF.